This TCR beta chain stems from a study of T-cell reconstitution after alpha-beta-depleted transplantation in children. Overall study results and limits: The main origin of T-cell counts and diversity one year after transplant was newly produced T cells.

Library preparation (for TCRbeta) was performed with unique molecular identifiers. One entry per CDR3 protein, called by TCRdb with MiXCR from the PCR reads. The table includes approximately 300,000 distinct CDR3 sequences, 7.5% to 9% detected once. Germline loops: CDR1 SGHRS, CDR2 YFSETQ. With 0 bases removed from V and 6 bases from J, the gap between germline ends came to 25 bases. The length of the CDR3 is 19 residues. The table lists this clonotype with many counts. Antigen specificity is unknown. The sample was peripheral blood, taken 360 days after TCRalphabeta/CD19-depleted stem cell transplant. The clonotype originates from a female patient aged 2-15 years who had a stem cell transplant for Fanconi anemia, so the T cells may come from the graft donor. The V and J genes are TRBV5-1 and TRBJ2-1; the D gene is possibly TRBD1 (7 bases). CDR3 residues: CASSLGQGPVVVGGNEQFF. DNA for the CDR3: TGCGCCAGCAGCTTGGGACAGGGTCCTGTTGTTGTGGGGGGCAATGAGCAGTTCTTC.